The 7 T cell receptor beta chains given below trace back to one sample, sequenced in a study of cytotoxic CD8 clonotypes in ibrutinib-treated CLL. Produced via immunoSEQ multiplex PCR; TCRdb's table is partial and in-frame only. Of around 50,000 clones in the sample, 56% were seen once. The sequenced sample was PBMCs, obtained after 24 months of ibrutinib treatment. The receptors originated from a human donor with chronic lymphocytic leukemia.

V and J are TRBV4-2 and TRBJ2-3; D unclear. The germline V gene has CDR1 LGHNA and CDR2 YNFKEQ. This CDR3 has 12 residues. V lost 5 bases, J lost 4 bases, and 7 bases lay in between. The CDR3: CASSLDPDTQYF. In nucleotides, the CDR3 is TGTGCCAGCAGCTTAGACCCAGATACGCAGTATTTT.

The chain has TRBV6-6 and TRBJ1-2; D may be TRBD1 (5 bases). The CDR3 runs 14 residues. CDR1 MNHNY and CDR2 SVGAGI come from the germline V gene (reference sequence). Trimming cost V 4 bases and J 4 bases, with 13 bases left between them. The CDR3 loop is CASSSSGKVYGYTF. CDR3 in DNA: TGTGCCAGCAGTTCGTCAGGGAAGGTCTATGGCTACACCTTC.

Within the sample, this clone is medium-sized (0.01 to 0.1%). The chain links TRBV5-6 to TRBJ1-4; unclear D gene. V was clipped by 4 bases and J by 8 bases, with 9 bases between them. CDR1 and CDR2 (germline): SGHDT, YYEEEE. This CDR3 spans 12 amino acids. CDR3 sequence: CASSRRAEKLFF. CDR3 sequence (DNA): TGTGCCAGCAGCCGTAGGGCCGAAAAACTGTTTTTT.

The chain carries TRBV6-5 and TRBJ1-2, with 7 bases that match TRBD1. V lost 5 bases, J lost 7 bases, and 7 bases stayed unmatched. The CDR3 consists of 13 residues. Looked up from germline, CDR1 is MNHEY and CDR2 is SVGAGI. CDR3 protein: CASSETGFGGYTF. Here the CDR3 DNA reads TGTGCCAGCAGTGAGACAGGGTTCGGTGGCTACACCTTC.

This clone appeared many times. V is TRBV6-5 and J is TRBJ2-3; D ambiguous. Trimming pared 4 bases from V and 5 bases from J, leaving 4 bases between. The CDR3 is 11 amino acids. Looked up from germline, CDR1 is MNHEY and CDR2 is SVGAGI. The CDR3 here is CASSLGDTQYF. The CDR3, as DNA: TGTGCCAGCAGTTTGGGAGATACGCAGTATTTT.

There are a few counts of this clone. The CDR3 DNA reads as TGCGCCAGCAGCTTGGGGGACAGGGGAGATCAGCCCCAGCATTTT. It codes for CASSLGDRGDQPQHF. V usage is TRBV5-1 and J usage is TRBJ1-5, with TRBD1 matching over 10 bases. The CDR3 covers 15 residues. Germline V CDR1 and CDR2: SGHRS, YFSETQ. V shed 0 bases, J shed 5 bases, and the junction held 2 bases outside the gene matches.

This clone was counted a single time. This sequence joins TRBV18 and TRBJ2-3, with 9 nucleotides matching TRBD2. The trim removed 2 bases at V and 1 base at J, leaving 13 bases unmatched. The CDR3 sequence is 19 residues long. Germline assignment: CDR1 KGHSH and CDR2 LQKENI. CDR3 nucleotide sequence: TGTGCCAGCTCACCAAGGGTAGCGGGGGCGTTACTACGCACAGATACGCAGTATTTT. It translates to CASSPRVAGALLRTDTQYF. Based on the CDR3 plus reference TRBV18 and TRBJ2-3, the full variable domain is NAGVMQNPRHLVRRRGQEARLRCSPMKGHSHVYWYRQLPEEGLKFMVYLQKENIIDESGMPKERFSAEFPKEGPSILRIQQVVRGDSAAYFCASSPRVAGALLRTDTQYFGPGTRLTVL.